The next 16 T cell receptor beta chains were all read from a single sample in a study of T cell responses to AZD1222 COVID-19 vaccine. Here immunoSEQ multiplex PCR was the method, and the copy in TCRdb shows in-frame clones only, minus some. The sample records approximately 170,000 clones, 75% to 90% being singletons. Sample: peripheral blood, taken on day 0 of AZD1222 vaccination. The receptors were gathered from an adult in good health.

The chain joins TRBV28 to TRBJ2-7; D is unresolved. The CDR3 covers 13 residues. V dropped 6 bases and J dropped 4 bases, with 13 bases sitting between them. Germline V CDR1 and CDR2: MDHEN, SYDVKM. CDR3 nucleotide sequence: TGTGCCAGCAGCTCTGAGGTTCTTTACGAGCAGTACTTC. It codes for CASSSEVLYEQYF.

This chain uses TRBV7-2 with TRBJ2-7; 9 positions agree with TRBD1. V lost 3 bases, J lost 5 bases, and 2 bases stayed unmatched. CDR1 is SGHTA, CDR2 FQGNSA, per germline. The CDR3 runs to 13 residues. This CDR3 is CASSLTGGHEQYF. The CDR3 DNA reads TGTGCCAGCAGCTTGACAGGGGGTCACGAGCAGTACTTC. Supplemented by reference TRBV7-2 and TRBJ2-7, the full variable domain reads GAGVSQSPSNKVTEKGKDVELRCDPISGHTALYWYRQSLGQGLEFLIYFQGNSAPDKSGLPSDRFSAERTGGSVSTLTIQRTQQEDSAVYLCASSLTGGHEQYFGPGTRLTVT.

This clone was detected once. The chain recombines TRBV27 with TRBJ2-7, with D possibly being TRBD2 (5 bases). The V gene's germline CDR1 is MNHEY and CDR2 SMNVEV (reference sequence). This CDR3 is built from 14 residues. With 0 bases removed from V and 7 bases from J, the gap between germline ends came to 13 bases. The CDR3 reads CASSLSIGGLEQYF. The CDR3 DNA is TGTGCCAGCAGTTTATCGATCGGCGGGCTAGAGCAGTACTTC.

This sequence joins TRBV7-9 and TRBJ2-7, with D perhaps TRBD2 (6 bases). V was cut by 8 bases and J by 12 bases, with 17 bases left in between. The germline CDR1 and CDR2 sequences are SEHNR and FQNEAQ (reference sequence). CDR3 length: 11 residues. DNA for the CDR3: TGTGCCAGCGGCCGCGGGGAGTTTGGGTACTTC. As protein: CASGRGEFGYF.

This clone has only a few counts. The chain employs TRBV9 and TRBJ1-3, with D possibly TRBD1 on 6 matching bases. V gave up 2 bases and J gave up 4 bases, with 13 bases separating them. This CDR3 contains 15 residues. Germline V gene data show CDR1 as SGDLS and CDR2 as YYNGEE. CDR3 sequence reads: CASSVLPDRGNTIYF. CDR3 bases: TGTGCCAGCAGCGTTCTCCCGGACAGAGGAAACACCATATATTTT.

V and J are TRBV28 and TRBJ1-1; TRBD1 matches 10 bases. V was clipped by 6 bases and J by 10 bases; unmatched bases: 14. Germline V lookup: CDR1 MDHEN, CDR2 SYDVKM. The CDR3 runs to 15 residues. The CDR3 sequence: CASSPGQGLSAGAFF. In DNA form, the CDR3 reads TGTGCCAGCAGCCCGGGACAGGGGCTATCCGCTGGAGCTTTCTTT.

The chain carries TRBV7-3 and TRBJ2-3; the match to TRBD2 covers 8 bases. V shed 1 base and J 2 bases; nucleotides not matched to a gene: 11. CDR1 and CDR2 from the germline V gene are SGHTA and FQGTGA. The CDR3 is 18 amino acids. DNA of the CDR3: TGTGCCAGCAGCTTAATAGGGGGACCAGCGGGGGCCACAGATACGCAGTATTTT. The encoded protein is CASSLIGGPAGATDTQYF.

The V and J genes are TRBV12-3 or TRBV12-4 and TRBJ1-1; a weak D match, TRBD1 (5 bases). V shed 8 bases and J shed 3 bases, with 10 bases lying between them. This CDR3 is 12 amino acids long. The CDR3 protein is CASAEGDTEAFF. CDR3 in DNA: TGTGCCAGCGCTGAAGGGGACACTGAAGCTTTCTTT.

V usage is TRBV4-2 and J usage is TRBJ1-2; maybe TRBD1 (6 bases). Trimming left V 6 bases short and J 6 bases short, with 14 bases between. The CDR3 is 13 amino acids. Germline V lookup: CDR1 LGHNA, CDR2 YNFKEQ. The CDR3 bases are TGTGCCAGCAGACAGGGAGGTGAGGATGGCTACACCTTC. This codes for CASRQGGEDGYTF.

V usage is TRBV9 and J usage is TRBJ1-2; weak D call: TRBD1 (5 bases). V lost 3 bases to trimming and J lost 4 bases, with 16 bases between them. The germline V gene has CDR1 SGDLS and CDR2 YYNGEE. This CDR3 comprises 15 residues. DNA of the CDR3: TGTGCCAGCAGCGCAGCGTCAGACAGAGTCTATGGCTACACCTTC. Translating it yields CASSAASDRVYGYTF.

The V gene is TRBV5-3, the J gene TRBJ2-7; weak D call: TRBD1 (5 bases). TRBV5-3 is an ORF, with its function uncertain. This CDR3 spans 16 amino acids. Trimming took 1 base from V and 1 from J, leaving 15 bases between them. CDR3 DNA sequence: TGTGCCAGAAGCTTGTATTATGGGGCGCGATCCTACGAGCAGTACGTC. Residues: CARSLYYGARSYEQYV.

The genes are TRBV27 and TRBJ1-1; tentatively, D is TRBD1 (6 bases). The CDR3 sequence is 14 residues long. Trimming shortened V by 2 bases and J by 2 bases, and 9 bases separated the two germline ends. Germline V gene data show CDR1 as MNHEY and CDR2 as SMNVEV (reference sequence). The CDR3 sequence: CASSLKGGNTEAFF. In nucleotides, the CDR3 is TGTGCCAGCAGTTTAAAGGGGGGAAACACTGAAGCTTTCTTT.

V and J are TRBV9 and TRBJ2-7; no clear D. The CDR3 totals 13 residues. CDR1 is SGDLS, CDR2 YYNGEE, per germline. The germline V and J ends were trimmed by 4 bases and 6 bases, with 14 bases remaining between them. The CDR3 reads CASSPRGVAEQYF. The CDR3 DNA sequence: TGTGCCAGCAGCCCCCGAGGAGTTGCCGAGCAGTACTTC.

This clone has only one observation. CDR3 DNA: TGTGCCAGCAGCTCCAGGGGCTTGGGAGCCAAAAACATTCAGTACTTC. It encodes CASSSRGLGAKNIQYF. J is TRBJ2-4 and V is TRBV7-3, with a possible D match to TRBD1 (6 bases). V was clipped by 4 bases and J by 0 bases, with 13 bases between them. Germline loops: CDR1 SGHTA, CDR2 FQGTGA. The CDR3 totals 16 residues.

The CDR3 loop is CASSPRLAGGHNEQFF. The CDR3, as DNA: TGTGCCAGCAGCCCGAGACTAGCGGGGGGGCACAATGAGCAGTTCTTC. The chain recombines TRBV7-2 with TRBJ2-1; 14 nucleotides line up with TRBD2. Losses at the gene ends were 5 bases for V and 5 bases for J; bases not matched to a gene: 5. The germline CDR1 and CDR2 sequences are SGHTA and FQGNSA. The CDR3 covers 16 residues.

The J gene is TRBJ2-1, the V gene TRBV11-2; D is unresolved. The germline V gene encodes CDR1 SGHAT and CDR2 FQNNGV. Trimming shortened V by 2 bases and J by 0 bases, and 8 bases separated the two germline ends. The CDR3 loop spans 15 amino acids. The CDR3: CASSLTPSSYNEQFF. The DNA of the CDR3 is TGTGCCAGCAGCTTAACTCCAAGCTCCTACAATGAGCAGTTCTTC.